The 6 T cell receptor beta chains below all came from one sample that was sequenced in a study of cytomegalovirus exposure and HLA in healthy donors. Libraries were prepared by immunoSEQ multiplex PCR; TCRdb keeps only in-frame clonotypes and omits some of them. This sample has 200,000 to 250,000 clones, with over 80% found just once. Input material: PBMCs. The origin of the receptors is a woman in her 30s in good health and CMV-seropositive.

J is TRBJ1-2 and V is TRBV6-5; D perhaps matches TRBD1 (5 bases). The germline gives CDR1 MNHEY, CDR2 SVGAGI. The CDR3 loop spans 15 amino acids. V was pared by 6 bases and J by 3 bases, with 17 bases between. Here the CDR3 DNA reads TGTGCCAGCAGGAGGGGCGCCACGAGGGACTATGGCTACACCTTC. This translates into CASRRGATRDYGYTF.

CDR3 coding DNA: TGTGCCAGCAGTTACTCTTGGCCGGCAGGAGGGGTGACCCAGTACTTC. This codes for CASSYSWPAGGVTQYF. J is TRBJ2-5 and V is TRBV6-5, with TRBD2 as a possible D gene (6 bases). The CDR3 sequence is 16 residues long. CDR1 is MNHEY, CDR2 SVGAGI, per germline. Trimming removed 0 bases at V and 7 bases at J, with 18 bases between.

The J gene is TRBJ1-2, the V gene TRBV27, with a possible D match to TRBD1 (5 bases). Germline V lookup: CDR1 MNHEY, CDR2 SMNVEV (reference sequence). V dropped 3 bases and J dropped 0 bases, with 8 bases sitting between them. This CDR3 region has 14 residues. For the CDR3, the DNA is TGTGCCAGCAGTTTCGGGGCGACTAACTATGGCTACACCTTC. As protein: CASSFGATNYGYTF.

This chain links TRBV10-3 with TRBJ2-7; TRBD1 aligns across 8 bases. Trimming at V came to 7 bases and at J to 1 base, leaving 6 bases not matched to a gene. This CDR3 has 14 amino acids. Germline loops: CDR1 ENHRY, CDR2 SYGVKD. Here the CDR3 DNA reads TGTGCCATCACAGCCGGGACAGGTTCCTACGAGCAGTACTTC. This codes for CAITAGTGSYEQYF.

J is TRBJ2-7 and V is TRBV5-1, with D possibly matching TRBD1 (6 bases). Per the germline V gene, CDR1 is SGHRS and CDR2 is YFSETQ. The CDR3 spans 15 residues. V was trimmed by 0 bases and J by 0 bases, leaving 10 bases between them. CDR3 nucleotides: TGCGCCAGCAGCTTGGGGGCAGGGGTCTCCTACGAGCAGTACTTC. As protein: CASSLGAGVSYEQYF.

The chain joins TRBV5-5 to TRBJ1-1, with D uncertain. The CDR3 extends over 17 amino acids. V shed 1 base and J shed 0 bases, with 16 bases lying between them. Germline V gene lookup returns CDR1 SGHKS and CDR2 YYEKEE (reference sequence). The CDR3 is CASSLTDPGLMNTEAFF. Written as DNA, the CDR3 is TGTGCCAGCAGCTTGACCGACCCCGGACTCATGAACACTGAAGCTTTCTTT.